The 26 T cell receptor beta chains listed next were all sequenced from one sample in a study of blood T cells in healthy people across ages. For the second PCR, which ran for roughly 7 to 11 cycles, a sample-barcoded 5' primer and a J-beta primer mix were used. TCRdb re-called the 5' RACE reads with MiXCR, one entry per CDR3 protein. Of approximately 800,000 distinct CDR3 sequences detected, 25% to 30% appear once; the ten largest clones hold approximately 2.9%. Another study also made use of these data, one on T cells of mothers and their children.

Specimen: blood. These receptors were taken from a boy younger than 18 in good health.

This clonotype was found a few times. V is TRBV11-3 and J is TRBJ2-2; possibly TRBD2 for D (5 bases). Trimming removed 5 bases from V and 4 bases from J, with 14 bases in between. The CDR3 sequence is 15 residues long. Germline loops: CDR1 SGHNT, CDR2 YENEEA. CDR3 residues: CASSPFEGRTGELFF. Written as DNA, the CDR3 is TGTGCCAGCAGCCCTTTTGAGGGCCGCACCGGGGAGCTGTTTTTT. Together with reference TRBV11-3 and TRBJ2-2, the CDR3 gives the full variable domain: EAGVVQSPRYKIIEKKQPVAFWCNPISGHNTLYWYLQNLGQGPELLIRYENEEAVDDSQLPKDRFSAERLKGVDSTLKIQPAELGDSAVYLCASSPFEGRTGELFFGEGSRLTVL.

The chain couples TRBV10-1 to TRBJ2-1, with D tentatively TRBD2 (5 bases). Trimming left V 3 bases short and J 2 bases short, with 11 bases between. The germline gives CDR1 WNHNN, CDR2 SYGVQD (reference sequence). CDR3 size: 15 residues. The CDR3: CASSDQSGAYNEQFF. As DNA, the CDR3 is TGCGCCAGCAGTGATCAAAGCGGAGCCTACAATGAGCAGTTCTTC.

The gene calls are TRBV7-2 and TRBJ2-4; perhaps D is TRBD1 or TRBD2 (5 bases each). Trimming left V 2 bases short and J 8 bases short, with 10 bases between. The CDR3 loop spans 13 amino acids. In germline, CDR1 is SGHTA, CDR2 FQGNSA. The CDR3 loop is CASSLTQGDIQYF. The CDR3 nucleotides read TGTGCCAGCAGCTTAACCCAGGGAGACATTCAGTACTTC.

This clonotype was seen a handful of times. The CDR3 sequence: CATWGSSYNEQFF. The CDR3 region has the DNA TGTGCCACTTGGGGGTCCTCCTACAATGAGCAGTTCTTC. The genes are TRBV6-1 and TRBJ2-1; D is possibly TRBD1 or TRBD2 (5 bases each). CDR1 MNHNS and CDR2 SASEGT come from the germline V gene. This CDR3 is built from 13 residues. Deletions cut 10 bases from V and 0 bases from J, with 10 bases between.

This clonotype was picked up a small number of times. V usage is TRBV30 and J usage is TRBJ2-3; D might be TRBD2 (5 bases). Per germline, CDR1 GTSNPN and CDR2 SVGIG (reference sequence). V was trimmed by 2 bases and J by 4 bases, leaving 16 bases between them. The CDR3 extends over 15 amino acids. CDR3 sequence reads: CAWSLLALRADTQYF. The CDR3 DNA sequence: TGTGCCTGGAGTCTCCTCGCCTTGAGGGCAGATACGCAGTATTTT. Together with reference TRBV30 and TRBJ2-3, the CDR3 gives the full variable domain: SQTIHQWPATLVQPVGSPLSLECTVEGTSNPNLYWYRQAAGRGLQLLFYSVGIGQISSEVPQNLSASRPQDRQFILSSKKLLLSDSGFYLCAWSLLALRADTQYFGPGTRLTVL.

This clonotype showed up just a few times. This chain joins TRBV30 and TRBJ2-1; D remains unclear. V shed 2 bases and J shed 9 bases, with 11 bases lying between them. The CDR3 spans 12 residues. Germline V gene data show CDR1 as GTSNPN and CDR2 as SVGIG (reference sequence). DNA of the CDR3: TGTGCCTGGAGTCCTAGGTTTGGTGAGCAGTTCTTC. This encodes CAWSPRFGEQFF.

The V call is TRBV7-2, the J call TRBJ1-2, with TRBD1 matching over 7 bases. The germline V gene encodes CDR1 SGHTA and CDR2 FQGNSA. V shed 1 base, J shed 0 bases, and the junction held 8 bases outside the gene matches. The CDR3 is 17 residues long. The CDR3 here is CASSLEWGQIANYGYTF. The CDR3 DNA reads TGTGCCAGCAGCTTAGAGTGGGGACAGATAGCTAACTATGGCTACACCTTC.

This clonotype was counted once. This chain uses TRBV4-2 with TRBJ1-5; 9 bases match TRBD1. The V and J ends lost 6 bases and 7 bases, in that order; junction bases with no gene match: 7. The CDR3 is 14 amino acids. Germline V gene sequence: CDR1 LGHNA, CDR2 YNFKEQ. The CDR3 loop is CASSDWTGVQPQHF. CDR3 sequence (DNA): TGTGCCAGCAGTGACTGGACAGGGGTACAGCCCCAGCATTTT.

This clonotype has just a few counts. The gene calls are TRBV11-2 and TRBJ2-1; 10 nucleotides match TRBD2. The CDR3 has 15 amino acids. The V gene's germline CDR1 is SGHAT and CDR2 FQNNGV. V dropped 5 bases and J dropped 8; count of bases not matched to a gene: 9. The DNA for the CDR3 is TGTGCCAGCAGCACCCGTAGCGGGGGGCTCGATGAGCAGTTCTTC. It encodes CASSTRSGGLDEQFF.

This clonotype has only a few counts. The chain combines TRBV24-1 with TRBJ2-5, with TRBD1 matching 9 bases. The germline V gene has CDR1 KGHDR and CDR2 SFDVKD. The trim removed 2 bases at V and 5 bases at J, leaving 5 bases unmatched. The CDR3 spans 15 residues. CDR3 sequence reads: CATSDSTGGGETQYF. CDR3 in DNA: TGTGCCACCAGTGATTCCACAGGGGGCGGGGAGACCCAGTACTTC.

V gene TRBV12-3 or TRBV12-4 combines with J gene TRBJ2-3; D is possibly TRBD1 (5 bases). The CDR3 sequence is 13 residues long. Between the trimmed V and J ends, which lost 5 bases and 4 bases, there was a span of 10 bases. CDR3 nucleotides: TGTGCCAGCAGTCCCAGGGTGTCAGATACGCAGTATTTT. Its protein product is CASSPRVSDTQYF.

The sample holds a few counts of this clonotype. V and J are TRBV7-6 and TRBJ1-5; no clear D gene. Germline CDR1 reads SGHVS; CDR2 reads FNYEAQ. V dropped 2 bases and J dropped 3 bases, with 2 bases sitting between them. This CDR3 contains 12 residues. The CDR3 DNA follows: TGTGCCAGCAGCTTACACAATCAGCCCCAGCATTTT. Its protein product is CASSLHNQPQHF.

This clonotype has just a few counts. The V gene is TRBV7-2, the J gene TRBJ2-1, with a weak D call TRBD2 (5 bases). Germline V gene lookup returns CDR1 SGHTA and CDR2 FQGNSA. The CDR3 spans 15 residues. Trimming took 3 bases from V and 4 from J, leaving 13 bases between them. This chain's CDR3 is CASSFKRRGYNEQFF. CDR3 DNA: TGTGCCAGCAGCTTCAAGCGGCGTGGTTACAATGAGCAGTTCTTC.

Only a few counts were recorded for this clonotype. The rearrangement links TRBV29-1 to TRBJ1-4; 8 bases fit TRBD1. The CDR3 spans 13 residues. Germline CDR1 reads SQVTM; CDR2 reads ANQGSEA. V lost 7 bases and J lost 5; bases outside the gene matches: 6. The CDR3 region is CSAWDRSNEKLFF. The CDR3 DNA is TGCAGCGCTTGGGACAGGTCAAATGAAAAACTGTTTTTT.

V usage is TRBV23-1 and J usage is TRBJ2-6, with TRBD1 identical over 11 bases. TRBV23-1 is an ORF, with its function uncertain. The V and J ends lost 0 bases and 0 bases, in that order; junction bases with no gene match: 4. This CDR3 region has 19 residues. CDR3 nucleotide sequence: TGCGCCAGCAGTCAATCTGGACAGGGGGCGACCTCTGGGGCCAACGTCCTGACTTTC. Translating it yields CASSQSGQGATSGANVLTF.

The J gene is TRBJ2-5, the V gene TRBV3-1, with D tentatively TRBD2 (6 bases). Trimming took 0 bases from V and 2 from J, leaving 13 bases between them. The CDR3 contains 16 residues. Germline loops: CDR1 LGHDT, CDR2 YNNKEL (reference sequence). CDR3 DNA: TGTGCCAGCAGCCAAGAAGGTGTGCGGGGTCAAGAGACCCAGTACTTC. Translation gives CASSQEGVRGQETQYF.

DNA of the CDR3: TGTGCCAGCAGTTTGAACGTACCCGCAACTAATGAAAAACTGTTTTTT. It yields the protein CASSLNVPATNEKLFF. The rearrangement uses TRBV12-3 or TRBV12-4 and TRBJ1-4; D is unresolved. The length of the CDR3 is 16 residues. V was pared by 3 bases and J by 0 bases, with 11 bases between.

V gene TRBV6-6 combines with J gene TRBJ2-7; maybe TRBD2 (5 bases). Germline V lookup: CDR1 MNHNY, CDR2 SVGAGI (reference sequence). V lost 5 bases, J lost 2 bases, and 13 bases lay in between. This CDR3 region has 14 residues. CDR3 amino acids: CASSQDFLTYEQYF. CDR3 DNA sequence: TGTGCCAGCAGTCAGGACTTTCTTACCTACGAGCAGTACTTC.

The chain carries TRBV20-1 and TRBJ2-5, with D possibly being TRBD1 or TRBD2 (5 bases each). The J call may not be correct, given that the DNA end is closer to TRBJ2-1. The CDR3 has 14 residues. Per the germline V gene, CDR1 is DFQATT and CDR2 is SNEGSKA (reference sequence). In DNA, the CDR3 is TGCAGTGCTTCTAAGGGGACCGCGTACAATGAGCAGTTCTTC. It yields the protein CSASKGTAYNEQFF.

The sample holds a few counts of this clonotype. The rearrangement joins TRBV20-1 to TRBJ2-5; TRBD2 aligns across 13 bases. V dropped 4 bases and J dropped 5; count of bases not matched to a gene: 16. The CDR3 extends over 18 amino acids. Germline V gene data show CDR1 as DFQATT and CDR2 as SNEGSKA (reference sequence). The CDR3 DNA follows: TGCAGTGCTACAACTAGCGGGGGGGCTCTTTTGGGTCGGGAGACCCAGTACTTC. It yields the protein CSATTSGGALLGRETQYF.

This clonotype was observed a few times. V is TRBV2 and J is TRBJ2-3; 8 nucleotides match TRBD2. Trimming took 7 bases from V and 5 from J; bases not matched to a gene: 11. Germline CDR1 and CDR2: SNHLY and FYNNEI. This CDR3 is built from 15 residues. CDR3 sequence: CASTASGSTGDTQYF. The CDR3 DNA sequence: TGTGCCAGCACAGCTAGCGGGTCCACGGGAGATACGCAGTATTTT.

The rearrangement links TRBV20-1 to TRBJ1-6, with a weak D call TRBD1 (5 bases). Germline V gene lookup returns CDR1 DFQATT and CDR2 SNEGSKA (reference sequence). The ends were cut back, 1 base at V and 7 bases at J, with 17 bases in the middle. The CDR3 has 16 residues. The CDR3 DNA is TGCAGTGCTAGAGCTGGGGCGGGACCCGGCAATTCACCCCTCCACTTT. It encodes CSARAGAGPGNSPLHF.

CDR3 amino acids: CASSIPTSGGAYNEQFF. The CDR3 DNA sequence: TGTGCCAGTAGTATCCCGACTAGCGGGGGGGCCTACAATGAGCAGTTCTTC. The chain combines TRBV19 with TRBJ2-1; TRBD2 matches 14 bases. CDR1 is LNHDA and CDR2 is SQIVND in the germline V gene (reference sequence). The CDR3 spans 17 residues. With V trimmed by 3 bases and J by 2 bases, 3 bases remained unmatched.

This clonotype was detected a few times. The chain has TRBV2 and TRBJ1-6; D is uncertain. The CDR3 sequence is 15 residues long. V was cut by 5 bases and J by 2 bases, with 10 bases left in between. Germline values: CDR1 SNHLY, CDR2 FYNNEI. CDR3 bases: TGTGCCAGCAGTTCGGACGGCGCCTATAATTCACCCCTCCACTTT. Protein: CASSSDGAYNSPLHF.

The table lists this clonotype with a count of one. This chain links TRBV6-1 with TRBJ2-5; TRBD2 matches at 10 bases. The germline V gene has CDR1 MNHNS and CDR2 SASEGT. The ends lost 6 bases at V and 1 base at J; junction bases unmatched: 8. The CDR3 runs to 16 residues. CDR3 residues: CASSPSPSGSQETQYF. In DNA, the CDR3 is TGTGCCAGCAGCCCCTCCCCTAGCGGGAGCCAAGAGACCCAGTACTTC.

The rearrangement uses TRBV5-1 and TRBJ2-1, with D unclear. The closer fit of TRBJ2-7 to the DNA end suggests the J call may be wrong. The CDR3 sequence is 14 residues long. Germline V lookup: CDR1 SGHRS, CDR2 YFSETQ. CDR3 protein: CASSLNAEKYEQYF. The CDR3 bases are TGCGCCAGCAGCTTAAATGCCGAGAAATACGAGCAGTACTTC.